The 15 T cell receptor beta chains listed next were all sequenced from one sample in a study of T-cell reconstitution after alpha-beta-depleted transplantation in children. For TCRbeta, the library was prepared with unique molecular identifiers. Using its own MiXCR run on the PCR reads, TCRdb lists one record per CDR3 protein. The sample comprises about 540,000 distinct CDR3 sequences, approximately 20% of which are singletons, and 3% to 3.5% rests with the top ten. This specimen was PBMCs from the stem cell graft donor, taken from the stem cell graft. These receptors were obtained from a human donor who donated a stem cell graft to a child with acute lymphoblastic leukemia.

The chain recombines TRBV18 with TRBJ2-1; D ambiguous. The CDR3 covers 14 residues. The germline gives CDR1 KGHSH, CDR2 LQKENI. Deletions cut 0 bases from V and 9 bases from J, with 12 bases between. The CDR3 nucleotides are TGTGCCAGCTCACCACCGATTATGGTGGGTGAGCAGTTCTTC. Its translation is CASSPPIMVGEQFF.

The chain recombines TRBV7-2 with TRBJ1-1; perhaps TRBD1 as D (5 bases). The CDR3 totals 13 residues. CDR1 and CDR2 (germline): SGHTA, FQGNSA. V lost 6 bases to trimming and J lost 9 bases, with 17 bases between them. The CDR3 bases are TGTGCCAGCAGATTTTTTGGGGGACCGCAAGCTTTCTTT. Its protein product is CASRFFGGPQAFF. Variable domain in full (rest from reference TRBV7-2 and TRBJ1-1): GAGVSQSPSNKVTEKGKDVELRCDPISGHTALYWYRQSLGQGLEFLIYFQGNSAPDKSGLPSDRFSAERTGGSVSTLTIQRTQQEDSAVYLCASRFFGGPQAFFGQGTRLTVV.

This clonotype was seen a few times. The chain links TRBV12-3 or TRBV12-4 to TRBJ2-1, with D possibly matching TRBD2 (6 bases). Trimming pared 3 bases from V and 7 bases from J, leaving 13 bases between. The CDR3 runs to 14 residues. The CDR3 region is CASSFISGVNEQFF. The CDR3 nucleotides read TGTGCCAGCAGTTTTATTTCGGGGGTGAATGAGCAGTTCTTC.

The chain carries TRBV7-3 and TRBJ2-7, with unresolved D. The CDR3 is 14 residues long. Germline V gives CDR1 SGHTA, CDR2 FQGTGA. The germline V and J ends were trimmed by 5 bases and 0 bases, with 11 bases remaining between them. CDR3 sequence (DNA): TGTGCCAGCAGCAAAGGCCCGAGCTCCTACGAGCAGTACTTC. Translation: CASSKGPSSYEQYF.

A single count supports this clonotype. The chain has TRBV29-1 and TRBJ2-1, with 9 bases matching TRBD2. V lost 5 bases to trimming and J lost 9 bases; unmatched junction nucleotides: 20. Per the germline V gene, CDR1 is SQVTM and CDR2 is ANQGSEA. This CDR3 is built from 17 residues. This chain's CDR3 is CSVSRGGLAGRYGEQFF. For the CDR3, the DNA is TGCAGCGTTAGCCGGGGGGGGCTAGCGGGGCGATACGGTGAGCAGTTCTTC.

The rearrangement joins TRBV12-3 or TRBV12-4 to TRBJ2-1; 12 bases fit TRBD2. The length of the CDR3 is 15 residues. After removal of 6 bases from V and 6 bases from J, the junction contained 6 bases not matched to a gene. Here the CDR3 reads CASRGLAGYPNEQFF. DNA of the CDR3: TGTGCCAGCAGGGGACTAGCGGGTTATCCCAATGAGCAGTTCTTC.

V gene TRBV6-5 combines with J gene TRBJ2-4; D possibly corresponds to TRBD1 (6 bases). CDR3 length: 15 residues. Germline CDR1 and CDR2: MNHEY and SVGAGI. Trimming pared 2 bases from V and 8 bases from J, leaving 16 bases between. CDR3 DNA: TGTGCCAGCAGTTACGGGGGCAGGGAACAAGACATTCAGTACTTC. Its translation is CASSYGGREQDIQYF.

The gene calls are TRBV29-1 and TRBJ2-1, with 14 positions matching TRBD2. CDR1 and CDR2 (germline): SQVTM, ANQGSEA. The CDR3 spans 16 residues. CDR3: CTVGGLAGGSYNEQFF. Written as DNA, the CDR3 is TGCACCGTCGGCGGACTAGCGGGAGGCTCCTACAATGAGCAGTTCTTC.

This clonotype was seen only a few times. V gene TRBV9 combines with J gene TRBJ2-3; D call uncertain. This CDR3 region has 16 residues. V was cut by 0 bases and J by 4 bases, with 15 bases left in between. Germline loops: CDR1 SGDLS, CDR2 YYNGEE. The CDR3 loop is CASSVAGDPSADTQYF. The CDR3, as DNA: TGTGCCAGCAGCGTAGCAGGAGACCCAAGTGCAGATACGCAGTATTTT.

The chain joins TRBV6-5 to TRBJ2-1; the D gene is possibly TRBD2 (6 bases). Germline CDR1 is MNHEY and CDR2 is SVGAGI. The germline V and J ends were trimmed by 6 bases and 4 bases, with 19 bases remaining between them. CDR3 size: 16 residues. CDR3 nucleotides: TGTGCCAGCAGCCACTCGGGGAGGCCCGGGTACAATGAGCAGTTCTTC. Translating it yields CASSHSGRPGYNEQFF.

This clonotype showed up just a few times. J is TRBJ2-5 and V is TRBV14, with 9 bases matching TRBD1. The V gene's germline CDR1 is SGHDN and CDR2 FVKESK. V was pared by 4 bases and J by 4 bases, with 1 base of the junction left unmatched. The CDR3 is 13 residues long. The CDR3: CASSRTGAETQYF. In DNA, the CDR3 is TGTGCCAGCAGCCGGACAGGGGCAGAGACCCAGTACTTC.

The chain combines TRBV12-3 or TRBV12-4 with TRBJ2-3; 8 positions agree with TRBD1. The CDR3 extends over 11 amino acids. V lost 7 bases and J lost 10; bases outside the gene matches: 4. The CDR3 DNA sequence: TGTGCCAGCAACTCCAGGGGGCCGCAGTATTTT. Translation gives CASNSRGPQYF.

The V call is TRBV30, the J call TRBJ2-2; 9 bases line up with TRBD2. CDR1 GTSNPN and CDR2 SVGIG come from the germline V gene (reference sequence). The CDR3 runs to 16 residues. V was clipped by 1 base and J by 2 bases; unmatched bases: 5. The CDR3 DNA sequence: TGTGCCTGGAGTGGGGCTAGCGGGATTAACACCGGGGAGCTGTTTTTT. Protein: CAWSGASGINTGELFF.

This clonotype was detected only a few times. The rearrangement links TRBV29-1 to TRBJ2-2, with D perhaps matching TRBD1 (6 bases). Trimming shortened V by 2 bases and J by 4 bases, and 14 bases separated the two germline ends. CDR1 is SQVTM and CDR2 is ANQGSEA in the germline V gene. The CDR3 is 15 residues long. CDR3 coding DNA: TGCAGCGTTGAAAGCGACAGGCTAAGCACCGGGGAGCTGTTTTTT. Translation: CSVESDRLSTGELFF.

This chain uses TRBV14 with TRBJ2-7, with unresolved D. The CDR3 is made up of 13 amino acids. V lost 2 bases and J lost 4, with 9 bases in between. Germline V gene lookup returns CDR1 SGHDN and CDR2 FVKESK. In DNA form, the CDR3 reads TGTGCCAGCAGCCAATACATAGGATACGAGCAGTACTTC. This translates into CASSQYIGYEQYF.